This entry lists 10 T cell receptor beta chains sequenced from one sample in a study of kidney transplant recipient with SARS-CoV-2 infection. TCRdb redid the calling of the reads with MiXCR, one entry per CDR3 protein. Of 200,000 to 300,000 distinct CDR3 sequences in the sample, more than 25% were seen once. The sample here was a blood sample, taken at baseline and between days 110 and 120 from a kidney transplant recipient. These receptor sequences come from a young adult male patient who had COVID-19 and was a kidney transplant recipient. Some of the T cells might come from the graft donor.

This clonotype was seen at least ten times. The CDR3 region is CASSRDQNTGELFF. CDR3 in DNA: TGTGCCAGCAGTCGGGACCAAAACACCGGGGAGCTGTTTTTT. V is TRBV6-4 and J is TRBJ2-2; D possibly uses TRBD1 or TRBD2 (5 bases each). Germline-derived CDR1 and CDR2 are MRHNA and SNTAGT. The CDR3 covers 14 residues. Trimming stripped 5 bases from V and 2 bases from J, with 9 bases between.

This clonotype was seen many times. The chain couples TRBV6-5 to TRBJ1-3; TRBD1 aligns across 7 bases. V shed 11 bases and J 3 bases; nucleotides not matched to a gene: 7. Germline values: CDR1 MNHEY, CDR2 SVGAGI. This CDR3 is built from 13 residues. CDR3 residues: CAGRQGGGNTIYF. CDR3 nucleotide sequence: TGTGCCGGAAGACAGGGTGGTGGAAACACCATATATTTT.

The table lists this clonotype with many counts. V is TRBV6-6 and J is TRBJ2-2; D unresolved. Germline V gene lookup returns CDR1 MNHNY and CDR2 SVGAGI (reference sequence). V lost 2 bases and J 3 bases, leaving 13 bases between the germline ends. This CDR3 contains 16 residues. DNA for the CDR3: TGTGCCAGCAGTTACCAATTAAGGGATGACACCGGGGAGCTGTTTTTT. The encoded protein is CASSYQLRDDTGELFF.

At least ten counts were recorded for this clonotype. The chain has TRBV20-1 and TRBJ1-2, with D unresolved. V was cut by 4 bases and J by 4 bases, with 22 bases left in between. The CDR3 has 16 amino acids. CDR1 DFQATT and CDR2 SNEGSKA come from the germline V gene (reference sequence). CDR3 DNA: TGCAGTGCTAAAACCGGGCTGTTTCGAAAGACCTATGGCTACACCTTC. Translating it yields CSAKTGLFRKTYGYTF.

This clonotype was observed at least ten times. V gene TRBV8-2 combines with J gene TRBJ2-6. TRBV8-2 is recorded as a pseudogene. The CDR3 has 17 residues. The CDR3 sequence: CGIYPRITQSRANVLTF. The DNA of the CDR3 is TGTGGCATTTACCCAAGGATAACACAAAGTCGGGCCAACGTCCTGACTTTC.

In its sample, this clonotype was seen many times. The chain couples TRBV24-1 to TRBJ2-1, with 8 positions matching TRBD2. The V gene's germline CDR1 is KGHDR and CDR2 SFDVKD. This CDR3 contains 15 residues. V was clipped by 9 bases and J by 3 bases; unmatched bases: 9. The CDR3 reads CATDSGREDYNEQFF. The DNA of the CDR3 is TGTGCCACCGATTCTGGGCGGGAGGACTACAATGAGCAGTTCTTC.

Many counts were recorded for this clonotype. The CDR3: CASSWDPSARKTYGYTF. CDR3 coding DNA: TGTGCCAGCAGCTGGGACCCTTCAGCTCGAAAGACCTATGGCTACACCTTC. The rearrangement links TRBV7-4 to TRBJ1-2; maybe TRBD1 (5 bases). The CDR3 sequence is 17 residues long. Trimming took off 4 bases at V and 4 bases at J, with 22 bases between the two ends. Per the germline V gene, CDR1 is SGHVT and CDR2 is SQSDAQ.

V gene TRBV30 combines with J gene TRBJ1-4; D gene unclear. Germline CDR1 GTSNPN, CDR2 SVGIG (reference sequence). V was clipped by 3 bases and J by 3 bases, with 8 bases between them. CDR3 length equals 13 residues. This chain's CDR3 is CAWSDASNEKLFF. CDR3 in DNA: TGTGCCTGGAGCGATGCGTCTAATGAAAAACTGTTTTTT. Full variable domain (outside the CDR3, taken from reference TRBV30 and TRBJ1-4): SQTIHQWPATLVQPVGSPLSLECTVEGTSNPNLYWYRQAAGRGLQLLFYSVGIGQISSEVPQNLSASRPQDRQFILSSKKLLLSDSGFYLCAWSDASNEKLFFGSGTQLSVL.

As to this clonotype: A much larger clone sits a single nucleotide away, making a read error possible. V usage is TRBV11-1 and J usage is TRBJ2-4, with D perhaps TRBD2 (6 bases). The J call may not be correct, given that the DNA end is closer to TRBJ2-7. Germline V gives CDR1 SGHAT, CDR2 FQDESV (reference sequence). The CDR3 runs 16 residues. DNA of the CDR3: TGTGCCAGCAGCCCCCGGGGCCGGGACTTCAACCACGAGCAGTACTTC. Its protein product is CASSPRGRDFNHEQYF.

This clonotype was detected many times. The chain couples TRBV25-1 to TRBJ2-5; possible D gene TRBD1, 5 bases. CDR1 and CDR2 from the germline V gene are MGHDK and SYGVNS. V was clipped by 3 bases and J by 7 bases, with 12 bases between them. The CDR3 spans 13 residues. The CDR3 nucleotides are TGTGCCAGCAGTGATGGACCCCAGGGGACCCAGTACTTC. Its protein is CASSDGPQGTQYF.